Presented here are 25 T cell receptor beta chains from one specimen sequenced in a study of spatial heterogeneity in lung cancer. Time point meaning: sample taken at primary tumor resection. Study outcomes and limitations: One measure, the expanded intratumoral alpha and beta TCR count, tracked tumor mutation counts.

No antigen has been identified for these receptors. TCRdb re-analysed the 5' RACE reads in MiXCR, keeping a single row per CDR3 protein. Altogether around 8,800 distinct CDR3 sequences are present, 6.5% to 8.5% being singletons, with the ten largest covering 8.5% to 10%. The starting material was lung tumor tissue, obtained at surgery. Receptor source: a male donor with early-stage non-small cell lung cancer.

This clonotype was counted ten times or more. The chain has TRBV7-6 and TRBJ1-2; 8 bases align to TRBD1. V gave up 3 bases and J gave up 6 bases; unmatched junction bases: 15. This CDR3 comprises 17 residues. Germline CDR1 and CDR2: SGHVS and FNYEAQ. CDR3 nucleotides: TGTGCCAGCAGCTTGGGGACAGGTGGGCTGGGTATGGATGGCTACACCTTC. Its protein is CASSLGTGGLGMDGYTF.

This clonotype was seen at least ten times. The gene calls are TRBV7-3 and TRBJ2-2; the match to TRBD1 covers 10 bases. After removal of 5 bases from V and 5 bases from J, the junction contained 5 bases not matched to a gene. In germline, CDR1 is SGHTA, CDR2 FQGTGA. The CDR3 consists of 15 residues. CDR3 in DNA: TGTGCCAGCAGCCGGGACAGGGGTGGGACCGGGGAGCTGTTTTTT. Its protein product is CASSRDRGGTGELFF.

By its share, this clonotype is medium-sized. The V gene is TRBV4-1, the J gene TRBJ2-3; D not certain. The CDR3 is 17 residues long. V lost 1 base, J lost 1 base, and 15 bases lay in between. Germline values: CDR1 MGHRA, CDR2 YSYEKL. The CDR3 spells CASSQVVTTERTDTQYF. DNA of the CDR3: TGCGCCAGCAGCCAAGTTGTGACGACGGAACGCACAGATACGCAGTATTTT.

By share, this clonotype counts as medium-sized (0.01 to 0.1%). The V gene is TRBV7-2, the J gene TRBJ2-7, with D tentatively TRBD2 (6 bases). Deletions cut 2 bases from V and 1 base from J, with 12 bases between. CDR1 SGHTA and CDR2 FQGNSA come from the germline V gene. The CDR3 runs 15 residues. Written as DNA, the CDR3 is TGTGCCAGCAGCTTATCTCCGGGACTTTCCTACGAGCAGTACTTC. It specifies CASSLSPGLSYEQYF.

This clonotype is medium-sized within its sample. The DNA for the CDR3 is TGTGCCAGCAGCTTAGGGGCCGTAAGAGAAAAACTGTTTTTT. Amino acid sequence: CASSLGAVREKLFF. V gene TRBV7-9 combines with J gene TRBJ1-4, with unresolved D. Per the germline V gene, CDR1 is SEHNR and CDR2 is FQNEAQ (reference sequence). The germline V and J ends were trimmed by 1 base and 8 bases, with 11 bases remaining between them. CDR3 size: 14 residues.

This clonotype occurred many times. The rearrangement joins TRBV30 to TRBJ2-1, with D maybe TRBD1 (6 bases). V was shortened by 3 bases and J by 8 bases, with 8 bases between the two germline ends. This CDR3 has 11 amino acids. From germline, CDR1 is GTSNPN and CDR2 SVGIG (reference sequence). DNA for the CDR3: TGTGCCTGGAGCTCAGGGGATGAGCAGTTCTTC. This gives the protein CAWSSGDEQFF.

This clonotype is termed medium-sized. This sequence joins TRBV7-2 and TRBJ1-1; perhaps TRBD1 as D (6 bases). V gave up 5 bases and J gave up 5 bases, with 18 bases separating them. The CDR3 covers 15 residues. Germline values: CDR1 SGHTA, CDR2 FQGNSA. The CDR3 here is CASSPPGGGWTEAFF. DNA of the CDR3: TGTGCCAGCAGCCCCCCGGGAGGGGGTTGGACTGAAGCTTTCTTT.

This clonotype is classed as medium-sized (0.01 to 0.1%). V is TRBV11-2 and J is TRBJ1-2; D gene ambiguous. Deletions cut 10 bases from V and 1 base from J, with 19 bases between. The CDR3 covers 15 residues. Germline assignment: CDR1 SGHAT and CDR2 FQNNGV. The CDR3 protein is CATARFGEGNYGYTF. In DNA form, the CDR3 reads TGTGCCACGGCTCGGTTTGGCGAGGGTAACTATGGCTACACCTTC. The full variable domain, completed using reference TRBV11-2 and TRBJ1-2, is EAGVAQSPRYKIIEKRQSVAFWCNPISGHATLYWYQQILGQGPKLLIQFQNNGVVDDSQLPKDRFSAERLKGVDSTLKIQPAKLEDSAVYLCATARFGEGNYGYTFGSGTRLTVV.

By frequency in the sample, this clonotype is medium-sized (0.01 to 0.1%). V and J are TRBV4-2 and TRBJ2-7, with TRBD1 as a possible D gene (5 bases). Germline lookup yields CDR1 LGHNA and CDR2 YNFKEQ. V was shortened by 0 bases and J by 3 bases, with 15 bases between the two germline ends. This CDR3 region has 16 residues. The CDR3 protein is CASSQDQGRAIYEQYF. CDR3 nucleotide sequence: TGTGCCAGCAGCCAAGATCAGGGCAGGGCGATCTACGAGCAGTACTTC.

The V gene is TRBV7-2, the J gene TRBJ1-2; D ambiguous. The length of the CDR3 is 12 residues. Looked up from germline, CDR1 is SGHTA and CDR2 is FQGNSA. The V end was cut by 4 bases, the J end by 5 bases, with 8 bases between. This CDR3 reads CASSSLVYGYTF. In DNA, the CDR3 is TGTGCCAGCAGCTCCTTAGTATATGGCTACACCTTC.

By share, this clonotype counts as medium-sized. The rearrangement uses TRBV19 and TRBJ2-6; D perhaps matches TRBD1 (6 bases). The length of the CDR3 is 15 residues. Germline CDR1 reads LNHDA; CDR2 reads SQIVND (reference sequence). Trimming took off 6 bases at V and 0 bases at J, with 9 bases between the two ends. CDR3 sequence: CASSHRDSGANVLTF. The CDR3 DNA sequence: TGTGCCAGTAGCCACAGGGACTCTGGGGCCAACGTCCTGACTTTC.

This clonotype was seen many times. The genes are TRBV6-6 and TRBJ1-6; 8 nucleotides align to TRBD1. The V segment lost 2 bases and the J segment 9 bases; nucleotides outside the gene matches: 9. Germline values: CDR1 MNHNY, CDR2 SVGAGI (reference sequence). This CDR3 contains 16 residues. The CDR3: CASSYDGQGLVSPLHF. For the CDR3, the DNA is TGTGCCAGCAGTTACGACGGACAGGGCCTGGTTTCACCCCTCCACTTT.

This clonotype is labeled medium-sized. The chain carries TRBV20-1 and TRBJ1-1; a possible D gene is TRBD1 (6 bases). This CDR3 contains 16 residues. The V end lost 5 bases, the J end lost 1 base, and 20 bases lay between the germline ends. CDR1 and CDR2 (germline): DFQATT, SNEGSKA (reference sequence). For the CDR3, the DNA is TGCAGTGCTCCGAAACTAACAGGGTATGCGAACACTGAAGCTTTCTTT. This encodes CSAPKLTGYANTEAFF.

In its sample, this clonotype was seen many times. The chain joins TRBV15 to TRBJ2-7, with TRBD2 as a possible D gene (5 bases). The germline V gene has CDR1 LNHNV and CDR2 YYDKDF (reference sequence). The CDR3 covers 14 residues. V lost 0 bases, J lost 5 bases, and 11 bases lay in between. CDR3 residues: CATSRDRTADEQYF. In DNA form, the CDR3 reads TGTGCCACCAGCAGAGATCGTACAGCGGACGAGCAGTACTTC.

Within the sample, this clonotype is medium-sized. The rearrangement uses TRBV6-1 and TRBJ1-1; the match to TRBD1 covers 9 bases. This CDR3 has 13 residues. From germline, CDR1 is MNHNS and CDR2 SASEGT. V dropped 11 bases and J dropped 4; count of bases not matched to a gene: 8. Here the CDR3 reads CAGNDRGVTEAFF. CDR3 coding DNA: TGTGCCGGCAATGACAGGGGGGTCACTGAAGCTTTCTTT.

This clonotype was observed at least ten times. This chain connects TRBV5-4 to TRBJ2-1; TRBD2 might be the D (5 bases). V lost 1 base to trimming and J lost 0 bases, with 14 bases between them. Germline V gene lookup returns CDR1 SGHNT and CDR2 YYREEE (reference sequence). This CDR3 is 17 amino acids long. DNA for the CDR3: TGTGCCAGCAGCTTGTGGGCGGGTCGGAGCTCCTACAATGAGCAGTTCTTC. Encoded protein: CASSLWAGRSSYNEQFF.

This clonotype was counted many times. The chain combines TRBV7-9 with TRBJ2-3, with 8 bases that match TRBD2. This CDR3 has 13 amino acids. Per germline, CDR1 SEHNR and CDR2 FQNEAQ (reference sequence). Trimming took 8 bases from V and 5 from J; bases not matched to a gene: 6. CDR3 in amino acids: CASGRGGRDTQYF. CDR3 DNA: TGTGCCAGCGGACGGGGGGGCAGAGATACGCAGTATTTT.

This clonotype has just a few counts. The rearrangement links TRBV24-1 to TRBJ2-2, with a possible D match to TRBD1 (5 bases). Germline V gene lookup returns CDR1 KGHDR and CDR2 SFDVKD. The CDR3 spans 11 residues. V was pared by 9 bases and J by 7 bases, with 8 bases between. CDR3 in amino acids: CATQGHGELFF. The CDR3 DNA follows: TGTGCCACCCAGGGCCACGGGGAGCTGTTTTTT.

Within the sample, this clonotype is medium-sized. V is TRBV7-6 and J is TRBJ2-3; tentative D call: TRBD2 (6 bases). Germline assignment: CDR1 SGHVS and CDR2 FNYEAQ. V lost 5 bases, J lost 4 bases, and 19 bases lay in between. The CDR3 has 16 residues. Written as DNA, the CDR3 is TGTGCCAGCAGCCAGGCACGGGGGACCTTCCCAGATACGCAGTATTTT. It translates to CASSQARGTFPDTQYF. The full variable domain, with the rest looked up from reference TRBV7-6 and TRBJ2-3, is GAGVSQSPRYKVTKRGQDVALRCDPISGHVSLYWYRQALGQGPEFLTYFNYEAQQDKSGLPNDRFSAERPEGSISTLTIQRTEQRDSAMYRCASSQARGTFPDTQYFGPGTRLTVL.

This clonotype rates as medium-sized. The CDR3 here is CSVSWGTSTDTQYF. The CDR3, as DNA: TGCAGCGTTTCGTGGGGCACTAGCACAGATACGCAGTATTTT. This chain links TRBV29-1 with TRBJ2-3; tentative D call: TRBD1 (5 bases). The CDR3 is made up of 14 amino acids. Germline CDR1 SQVTM, CDR2 ANQGSEA. With 5 bases removed from V and 0 bases from J, the gap between germline ends came to 12 bases.

This clonotype occurred many times. The chain employs TRBV7-8 and TRBJ2-1; unclear D gene. CDR3 size: 14 residues. The germline V gene has CDR1 SGHVS and CDR2 FQNEAQ. With 5 bases removed from V and 13 bases from J, the gap between germline ends came to 21 bases. CDR3 nucleotides: TGTGCCAGCAGCCCCCCGGAAGTAGAGTTTTTTCAGTTCTTC. This codes for CASSPPEVEFFQFF.

This clonotype has more than one count but fewer than ten. V and J are TRBV5-4 and TRBJ2-2; 7 bases are shared with TRBD2. From germline, CDR1 is SGHNT and CDR2 YYREEE (reference sequence). The CDR3 extends over 15 amino acids. The V and J ends lost 4 bases and 3 bases, in that order; junction bases with no gene match: 6. This CDR3 reads CASSKSGLDTGELFF. The CDR3 nucleotides are TGTGCCAGCAGCAAATCAGGACTAGACACCGGGGAGCTGTTTTTT.

This clonotype was seen repeatedly, ten times or more. V usage is TRBV5-1 and J usage is TRBJ2-2; TRBD1 aligns across 10 bases. Germline V gene data show CDR1 as SGHRS and CDR2 as YFSETQ. V shed 4 bases and J 0 bases; nucleotides not matched to a gene: 3. The CDR3 is made up of 16 amino acids. CDR3 DNA sequence: TGCGCCAGCAGCGCTGGACAGGGGGCGAACACCGGGGAGCTGTTTTTT. Protein sequence: CASSAGQGANTGELFF.

This clonotype has ten or more counts. The chain recombines TRBV19 with TRBJ2-1; 8 bases fit TRBD2. Germline V gene data show CDR1 as LNHDA and CDR2 as SQIVND (reference sequence). The CDR3 spans 14 residues. J gave up 8 bases and V 4 bases, and 7 bases lay outside the gene matches. Written as DNA, the CDR3 is TGTGCCAGTAGTAGGGGACTAGAAGGATATGAGCAGTTCTTC. Translated, it gives CASSRGLEGYEQFF.

This clonotype is categorized as medium-sized (0.01 to 0.1%). The chain links TRBV10-3 to TRBJ1-2; 7 bases agree with TRBD1. V was clipped by 9 bases and J by 4 bases; unmatched bases: 5. Germline CDR1 is ENHRY and CDR2 is SYGVKD. The CDR3 length is 12 residues. CDR3 in amino acids: CAINRGPYGYTF. In DNA form, the CDR3 reads TGTGCCATAAACAGGGGACCCTATGGCTACACCTTC.